One and the same sample provided the 22 T cell receptor beta chains below, sequenced in a study of blood T cell repertoires in COVID-19. TCRdb keeps only in-frame clones here, not all; method: immunoSEQ multiplex PCR. Of 90,000 to 150,000 clones in the sample, roughly 79% were seen once. The specimen was peripheral blood. These TCRs come from a human donor in a cohort sampled during active COVID-19.

This clone occurred a few times. The gene calls are TRBV5-1 and TRBJ2-7; TRBD1 agrees at 9 bases. The germline CDR1 and CDR2 sequences are SGHRS and YFSETQ. This CDR3 region has 15 residues. Unmatched junction bases numbered 7, after V lost 5 bases and J lost 1 base. The CDR3 coding sequence is TGCGCCAGCAGAAGCCGGGACAGGGCGTCCTACGAGCAGTACTTC. Amino acid sequence: CASRSRDRASYEQYF. Together with reference TRBV5-1 and TRBJ2-7, the CDR3 gives the full variable domain: KAGVTQTPRYLIKTRGQQVTLSCSPISGHRSVSWYQQTPGQGLQFLFEYFSETQRNKGNFPGRFSGRQFSNSRSEMNVSTLELGDSALYLCASRSRDRASYEQYFGPGTRLTVT.

This CDR3 is CASKRADTQYF. Here the CDR3 DNA reads TGCGCCAGCAAGCGCGCGGATACGCAGTATTTT. The chain links TRBV10-2 to TRBJ2-3; unclear D gene. The V and J ends lost 7 bases and 6 bases respectively, with 8 bases between them. Germline CDR1 is WSHSY and CDR2 is SAAADI. The CDR3 runs 11 residues.

The chain joins TRBV3-1 (or the pseudogene TRBV3-2) to TRBJ1-2, with D maybe TRBD1 (6 bases). V shed 0 bases and J shed 4 bases, with 18 bases lying between them. The CDR3 covers 17 residues. Germline V gene sequence: CDR1 LGHDT, CDR2 YNNKEL (reference sequence). The CDR3: CASSQDRTADAFYGYTF. CDR3 nucleotide sequence: TGTGCCAGCAGCCAAGATCGGACAGCAGATGCTTTCTATGGCTACACCTTC.

V usage is TRBV9 and J usage is TRBJ2-3; the D gene is possibly TRBD2 (5 bases). V was trimmed by 4 bases and J by 1 base, leaving 16 bases between them. CDR1 and CDR2 from the germline V gene are SGDLS and YYNGEE. The CDR3 extends over 16 amino acids. As DNA, the CDR3 is TGTGCCAGCAGCACCCAAGAGGGCCAGCGCACAGATACGCAGTATTTT. It codes for CASSTQEGQRTDTQYF. The full variable domain, with the rest looked up from reference TRBV9 and TRBJ2-3, is DSGVTQTPKHLITATGQRVTLRCSPRSGDLSVYWYQQSLDQGLQFLIQYYNGEERAKGNILERFSAQQFPDLHSELNLSSLELGDSALYFCASSTQEGQRTDTQYFGPGTRLTVL.

V usage is TRBV14 and J usage is TRBJ1-1; D is undetermined. This CDR3 region has 14 residues. The germline CDR1 and CDR2 sequences are SGHDN and FVKESK. V gave up 3 bases and J gave up 0 bases, with 8 bases separating them. The CDR3 loop is CASSHPGMNTEAFF. The DNA for the CDR3 is TGTGCCAGCAGCCACCCGGGGATGAACACTGAAGCTTTCTTT.

V is TRBV18 and J is TRBJ1-5, with 10 nucleotides matching TRBD1. Trimming took 3 bases from V and 6 from J; bases not matched to a gene: 5. The CDR3 contains 15 residues. The germline gives CDR1 KGHSH, CDR2 LQKENI. The CDR3 DNA follows: TGTGCCAGCTCACCGAACGACAGGGGGCTTCAGCCCCAGCATTTT. Translation gives CASSPNDRGLQPQHF.

The chain has TRBV4-3 and TRBJ1-2, with TRBD1 as a possible D gene (6 bases). Germline CDR1 and CDR2: LGHNA and YSLEER. The CDR3 runs to 13 residues. The ends were cut back, 2 bases at V and 13 bases at J, with 17 bases in the middle. The CDR3 reads CASSQPKGGGLTF. Written as DNA, the CDR3 is TGCGCCAGCAGCCAACCAAAGGGGGGGGGCCTCACCTTC.

The V and J genes are TRBV5-1 and TRBJ1-1; 12 bases map to TRBD1. V gave up 4 bases and J gave up 0 bases; unmatched junction bases: 7. Germline loops: CDR1 SGHRS, CDR2 YFSETQ. This CDR3 contains 17 residues. CDR3 sequence reads: CASSGGDRGRVNTEAFF. CDR3 nucleotides: TGCGCCAGCAGCGGCGGGGACAGGGGGCGTGTGAACACTGAAGCTTTCTTT.

The chain carries TRBV5-6 and TRBJ2-1, with 10 bases that match TRBD2. This CDR3 contains 14 residues. CDR1 is SGHDT, CDR2 YYEEEE, per germline. V lost 4 bases, J lost 7 bases, and 5 bases stayed unmatched. In DNA form, the CDR3 reads TGTGCCAGCAGCCTGGGACTAGCGCGGAATGAGCAGTTCTTC. This codes for CASSLGLARNEQFF.

The V call is TRBV4-1, the J call TRBJ2-5; 8 nucleotides match TRBD1. V lost 6 bases to trimming and J lost 2 bases; unmatched junction nucleotides: 2. In germline, CDR1 is MGHRA, CDR2 YSYEKL. CDR3 length equals 13 residues. CDR3 bases: TGCGCCAGCAGGCGGACAGGGCAAGAGACCCAGTACTTC. It is translated as CASRRTGQETQYF.

This rearrangement joins TRBV5-6 to TRBJ2-5; 9 bases agree with TRBD1. CDR3 size: 15 residues. Trimming cost V 4 bases and J 6 bases; bases outside gene matches: 10. CDR1 is SGHDT and CDR2 is YYEEEE in the germline V gene. CDR3 sequence: CASSRDRAGSKTQYF. Written as DNA, the CDR3 is TGTGCCAGCAGCCGGGACAGGGCGGGTTCAAAGACCCAGTACTTC.

This clone showed up just once. The chain links TRBV9 to TRBJ2-7, with D unclear. The CDR3 totals 12 residues. From germline, CDR1 is SGDLS and CDR2 YYNGEE. Trimming cost V 0 bases and J 7 bases, with 8 bases left between them. The CDR3: CASSVANGEQYF. The CDR3 region has the DNA TGTGCCAGCAGCGTAGCTAATGGTGAGCAGTACTTC.

This chain joins TRBV29-1 and TRBJ1-4; maybe TRBD1 (6 bases). The CDR3 extends over 14 amino acids. From germline, CDR1 is SQVTM and CDR2 ANQGSEA. Trimming took off 4 bases at V and 6 bases at J, with 15 bases between the two ends. The CDR3: CSVAPRGYDEKLFF. CDR3 sequence (DNA): TGCAGCGTTGCCCCAAGGGGGTATGATGAAAAACTGTTTTTT.

The chain employs TRBV9 and TRBJ2-3, with D possibly matching TRBD1 (6 bases). The CDR3 runs to 16 residues. Germline V gene sequence: CDR1 SGDLS, CDR2 YYNGEE. Between the trimmed V and J ends, which lost 0 bases and 0 bases, there was a span of 11 bases. The CDR3 DNA reads TGTGCCAGCAGCGTAGGGGACACCTCTAGCACAGATACGCAGTATTTT. Protein: CASSVGDTSSTDTQYF.

The chain uses TRBV19 and TRBJ1-3; 9 nucleotides align to TRBD1. This CDR3 spans 17 amino acids. After removal of 5 bases from V and 6 bases from J, the junction contained 14 bases not matched to a gene. Germline V gene data show CDR1 as LNHDA and CDR2 as SQIVND (reference sequence). The CDR3 DNA sequence: TGTGCCAGTAGTCCATGGGGGACAGGGACCTTGAAAAACACCATATATTTT. Translation: CASSPWGTGTLKNTIYF. The variable domain in full, completed from reference TRBV19 and TRBJ1-3, reads DGGITQSPKYLFRKEGQNVTLSCEQNLNHDAMYWYRQDPGQGLRLIYYSQIVNDFQKGDIAEGYSVSREKKESFPLTVTSAQKNPTAFYLCASSPWGTGTLKNTIYFGEGSWLTVV.

The J gene is TRBJ2-1, the V gene TRBV27; D might be TRBD2 (6 bases). Deletions cut 5 bases from V and 10 bases from J, with 18 bases between. CDR1 is MNHEY and CDR2 is SMNVEV in the germline V gene (reference sequence). The CDR3 covers 14 residues. The CDR3 nucleotides read TGTGCCAGCAGTCCCCCGGGGCATGGGAGGGAGCAGTTCTTC. Its translation: CASSPPGHGREQFF.

This clone was seen a handful of times. V is TRBV6-5 and J is TRBJ1-5; a weak D match, TRBD1 (6 bases). Per the germline V gene, CDR1 is MNHEY and CDR2 is SVGAGI. The CDR3 spans 14 residues. V was shortened by 4 bases and J by 5 bases, with 12 bases between the two germline ends. CDR3 sequence: CASSFGQGYQPQHF. CDR3 nucleotides: TGTGCCAGCAGTTTTGGGCAGGGGTATCAGCCCCAGCATTTT.

The genes are TRBV24-1 and TRBJ1-5, with 7 positions matching TRBD1. The germline V gene encodes CDR1 KGHDR and CDR2 SFDVKD. V lost 4 bases to trimming and J lost 0 bases; unmatched junction nucleotides: 8. The CDR3 is 17 residues long. CDR3: CATSEGGQPHSNQPQHF. CDR3 DNA: TGTGCCACCAGTGAAGGGGGACAGCCTCATAGCAATCAGCCCCAGCATTTT.

DNA of the CDR3: TGTGCCAGCAGTGAATTAACCTACGGGAGCAATCAGCCCCAGCATTTT. Translating gives CASSELTYGSNQPQHF. This chain uses TRBV6-1 with TRBJ1-5; D remains unclear. The CDR3 is 16 residues long. V gave up 2 bases and J gave up 1 base, with 12 bases separating them. The germline V gene has CDR1 MNHNS and CDR2 SASEGT.

This chain connects TRBV9 to TRBJ2-7, with D maybe TRBD2 (7 bases). The ends were cut back, 0 bases at V and 6 bases at J, with 16 bases in the middle. CDR1 and CDR2 (germline): SGDLS, YYNGEE. The CDR3 is made up of 15 amino acids. The CDR3 sequence is CASSVDGGAQREQYF. In DNA, the CDR3 is TGTGCCAGCAGCGTAGATGGGGGGGCTCAACGCGAGCAGTACTTC.

The chain uses TRBV11-2 and TRBJ1-1, with TRBD1 as a possible D gene (6 bases). Germline V gene data show CDR1 as SGHAT and CDR2 as FQNNGV. The germline V and J ends were trimmed by 4 bases and 3 bases, with 12 bases remaining between them. This CDR3 has 14 amino acids. Here the CDR3 reads CASSSGVGDTEAFF. The CDR3 nucleotides read TGTGCCAGCAGCTCAGGGGTTGGGGACACTGAAGCTTTCTTT.

The chain employs TRBV12-3 or TRBV12-4 and TRBJ1-1; D might be TRBD1 (5 bases). The V end lost 6 bases, the J end lost 13 bases, and 21 bases lay between the germline ends. This CDR3 contains 13 residues. The CDR3 bases are TGTGCCAGCAGCACCGACCTGACAGCTTTAGTTTTCTTT. Translated: CASSTDLTALVFF.